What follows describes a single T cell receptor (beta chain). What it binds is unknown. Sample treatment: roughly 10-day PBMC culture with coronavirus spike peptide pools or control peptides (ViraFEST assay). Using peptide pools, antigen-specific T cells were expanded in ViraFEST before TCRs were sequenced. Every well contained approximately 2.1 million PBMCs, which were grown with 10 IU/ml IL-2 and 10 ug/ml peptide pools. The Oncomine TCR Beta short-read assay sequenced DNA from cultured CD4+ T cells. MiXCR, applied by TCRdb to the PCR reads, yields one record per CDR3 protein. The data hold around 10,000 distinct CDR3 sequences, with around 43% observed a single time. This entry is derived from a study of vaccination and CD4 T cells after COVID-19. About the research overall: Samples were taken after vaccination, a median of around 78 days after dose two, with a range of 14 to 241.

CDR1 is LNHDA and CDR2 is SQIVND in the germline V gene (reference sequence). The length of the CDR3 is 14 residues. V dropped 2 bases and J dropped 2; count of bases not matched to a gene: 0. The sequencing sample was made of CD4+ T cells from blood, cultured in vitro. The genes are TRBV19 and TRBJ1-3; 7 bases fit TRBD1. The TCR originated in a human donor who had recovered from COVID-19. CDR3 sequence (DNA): TGTGCCAGTAGTATACAGGGGGCTGGAAACACCATATATTTT. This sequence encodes CASSIQGAGNTIYF.